This is a list of T cell receptor beta chains from one sample in a study of CD8+ T cells in alopecia areata. Profiling relied on immunoSEQ multiplex PCR, and the TCRdb table lists in-frame clones only, not all of them. This sample has about 140,000 clones, with 85% to 90% found just once. The material was CD8+ T cells sorted from blood, obtained at week 4, from a patient treated with tofacitinib. The receptors shown here come from a human donor with alopecia areata. Both conserved end residues are part of each CDR3. D genes are given only for firm matches. Clone size, where shown, is once, few, many, or a class for clones that have expanded.

v_gene: TRBV30
j_gene: TRBJ1-2
abundance: -
d_gene: -
CDR3aa: CAWSNRIRGYTF
CDR3nt: TGTGCCTGGAGTAACAGAATAAGGGGCTACACCTTC

v_gene: TRBV19
j_gene: TRBJ2-7
abundance: medium-sized
d_gene: -
CDR3aa: CASSPAGGISYEQYF
CDR3nt: TGTGCCAGTAGTCCAGCCGGTGGGATCTCCTACGAGCAGTACTTC

v_gene: TRBV7-2
j_gene: TRBJ1-2
abundance: -
d_gene: -
CDR3aa: CASSLPPGDGYTF
CDR3nt: TGTGCCAGCAGCCTTCCCCCAGGGGATGGCTACACCTTC

v_gene: TRBV30
j_gene: TRBJ2-5
abundance: few
d_gene: -
CDR3aa: CAWSVLALQETQYF
CDR3nt: TGTGCCTGGAGTGTTCTTGCCCTCCAGGAGACCCAGTACTTC

v_gene: TRBV7-9
j_gene: TRBJ2-5
abundance: -
d_gene: -
CDR3aa: CASSSRQGDDQETQYF
CDR3nt: TGTGCCAGCAGCTCCCGGCAGGGAGATGACCAAGAGACCCAGTACTTC

v_gene: TRBV7-2
j_gene: TRBJ1-5
abundance: -
d_gene: -
CDR3aa: CASSNRDSNQPQHF
CDR3nt: TGTGCCAGCAGCAACCGGGACAGCAATCAGCCCCAGCATTTT

v_gene: TRBV14
j_gene: TRBJ2-7
abundance: -
d_gene: TRBD1
CDR3aa: CASSQDLTPDRGHHYEQYF
CDR3nt: TGTGCCAGCAGCCAAGATCTAACACCAGACAGGGGGCACCACTACGAGCAGTACTTC

v_gene: TRBV27
j_gene: TRBJ2-7
abundance: -
d_gene: TRBD2
CDR3aa: CASSLGLAGYEQYF
CDR3nt: TGTGCCAGCAGTTTGGGACTAGCGGGCTACGAGCAGTACTTC

v_gene: TRBV5-1
j_gene: TRBJ1-1
abundance: once
d_gene: -
CDR3aa: CASSLVGVLSFENTEAFF
CDR3nt: TGCGCCAGCAGCTTGGTTGGGGTGTTGTCGTTTGAGAACACTGAAGCTTTCTTT

v_gene: TRBV30
j_gene: TRBJ2-7
abundance: -
d_gene: TRBD1
CDR3aa: CAWSPTGGEQYF
CDR3nt: TGTGCCTGGAGCCCAACAGGGGGAGAGCAGTACTTC

v_gene: TRBV7-2
j_gene: TRBJ1-5
abundance: -
d_gene: TRBD1
CDR3aa: CASSLGGQGFNQPQHF
CDR3nt: TGTGCCAGCAGCTTAGGAGGACAGGGGTTCAATCAGCCCCAGCATTTT

v_gene: TRBV9
j_gene: TRBJ1-1
abundance: -
d_gene: -
CDR3aa: CASSPGPVF
CDR3nt: TGTGCCAGCAGCCCAGGACCCGTCTTT

v_gene: TRBV6-1
j_gene: TRBJ2-3
abundance: -
d_gene: TRBD1
CDR3aa: CASSQGAGDTQYF
CDR3nt: TGTGCCAGCTCACAGGGGGCCGGAGATACGCAGTATTTT

v_gene: TRBV9
j_gene: TRBJ2-1
abundance: -
d_gene: -
CDR3aa: CASSVDNPNEQFF
CDR3nt: TGTGCCAGCAGCGTCGACAACCCCAATGAGCAGTTCTTC

v_gene: TRBV11-2
j_gene: TRBJ2-3
abundance: -
d_gene: -
CDR3aa: CASSLVRGNTDTQYF
CDR3nt: TGTGCCAGCAGCTTAGTCCGGGGAAACACAGATACGCAGTATTTT

v_gene: TRBV27
j_gene: TRBJ1-2
abundance: -
d_gene: -
CDR3aa: CASSLDRNSYGYTF
CDR3nt: TGTGCCAGCAGTTTAGACAGGAACAGCTATGGCTACACCTTC

v_gene: TRBV27
j_gene: TRBJ2-7
abundance: -
d_gene: TRBD1
CDR3aa: CASSPRQGVKIYEQYF
CDR3nt: TGTGCCAGCAGCCCCAGACAGGGAGTAAAGATCTACGAGCAGTACTTC

v_gene: TRBV6-6
j_gene: TRBJ2-7
abundance: once
d_gene: TRBD1
CDR3aa: CASMTGTYEQYF
CDR3nt: TGTGCCAGCATGACAGGGACCTACGAGCAGTACTTC

v_gene: TRBV6-5
j_gene: TRBJ2-7
abundance: few
d_gene: TRBD1
CDR3aa: CASSYSTQGAEQYF
CDR3nt: TGTGCCAGCAGTTACTCGACGCAGGGGGCCGAGCAGTACTTC

v_gene: TRBV5-1
j_gene: TRBJ2-4
abundance: -
d_gene: -
CDR3aa: CASSPKDRLQAKNIQYF
CDR3nt: TGCGCCAGCAGCCCCAAGGACAGACTCCAAGCCAAAAACATTCAGTACTTC

v_gene: TRBV29-1
j_gene: TRBJ1-1
abundance: -
d_gene: -
CDR3aa: CSVLGLQTNTEAFF
CDR3nt: TGCAGCGTCCTCGGTCTCCAGACGAACACTGAAGCTTTCTTT

v_gene: TRBV7-2
j_gene: TRBJ1-3
abundance: -
d_gene: -
CDR3aa: CASSLRQVSGNTIYF
CDR3nt: TGTGCCAGCAGCCTAAGACAGGTCTCTGGAAACACCATATATTTT

v_gene: TRBV27
j_gene: TRBJ2-3
abundance: once
d_gene: TRBD2
CDR3aa: CASSPAAGVTDTQYF
CDR3nt: TGTGCCAGCAGTCCTGCCGCGGGGGTCACAGATACGCAGTATTTT

v_gene: TRBV5-1
j_gene: TRBJ1-2
abundance: -
d_gene: -
CDR3aa: CASSQGDRLDGYTF
CDR3nt: TGCGCCAGCAGCCAGGGTGACAGGTTGGATGGCTACACCTTC

v_gene: TRBV7-9
j_gene: TRBJ2-3
abundance: -
d_gene: -
CDR3aa: CASGPADTQYF
CDR3nt: TGTGCCAGCGGGCCTGCAGATACGCAGTATTTT

v_gene: TRBV30
j_gene: TRBJ2-1
abundance: -
d_gene: -
CDR3aa: CAWTYSRVNEQFF
CDR3nt: TGTGCCTGGACCTACTCCAGGGTCAATGAGCAGTTCTTC

v_gene: TRBV30
j_gene: TRBJ2-2
abundance: -
d_gene: -
CDR3aa: CAWGRSDTGELFF
CDR3nt: TGTGCCTGGGGAAGGTCGGACACCGGGGAGCTGTTTTTT

v_gene: TRBV7-9
j_gene: TRBJ2-7
abundance: -
d_gene: TRBD2
CDR3aa: CASSSTSGSSYEQYF
CDR3nt: TGTGCCAGCAGCTCCACTAGCGGGAGCTCCTACGAGCAGTACTTC

v_gene: TRBV14
j_gene: TRBJ2-1
abundance: -
d_gene: -
CDR3aa: CASSQGRDSYNEQFF
CDR3nt: TGTGCCAGCAGCCAGGGGCGGGACTCCTACAATGAGCAGTTCTTC

v_gene: TRBV9
j_gene: TRBJ2-1
abundance: once
d_gene: -
CDR3aa: CASSANTNEQFF
CDR3nt: TGTGCCAGCAGCGCCAATACAAATGAGCAGTTCTTC

v_gene: TRBV11-2
j_gene: TRBJ1-1
abundance: -
d_gene: -
CDR3aa: CASSLGPLGLSTEAFF
CDR3nt: TGTGCCAGCAGCTTAGGCCCTCTCGGGTTGAGCACTGAAGCTTTCTTT

v_gene: TRBV19
j_gene: TRBJ2-1
abundance: -
d_gene: TRBD1
CDR3aa: CASSTPPDRVHNEQFF
CDR3nt: TGTGCCAGTAGTACTCCGCCGGACAGGGTCCACAATGAGCAGTTCTTC

v_gene: TRBV9
j_gene: TRBJ2-3
abundance: -
d_gene: -
CDR3aa: CASSVAGGEADTQYF
CDR3nt: TGTGCCAGCAGCGTAGCCGGGGGAGAGGCAGATACGCAGTATTTT

v_gene: TRBV7-6
j_gene: TRBJ2-5
abundance: -
d_gene: -
CDR3aa: CASSPGTQGETQYF
CDR3nt: TGTGCCAGCAGCCCCGGGACACAGGGCGAGACCCAGTACTTC

v_gene: TRBV7-8
j_gene: TRBJ2-7
abundance: -
d_gene: TRBD2
CDR3aa: CASSLDFSGSTHEQYF
CDR3nt: TGTGCCAGCAGCTTAGATTTTAGCGGGAGCACACACGAGCAGTACTTC

v_gene: TRBV27
j_gene: TRBJ2-3
abundance: -
d_gene: -
CDR3aa: CASSARWGRTTDTQYF
CDR3nt: TGTGCCAGCAGTGCGCGATGGGGCAGAACCACAGATACGCAGTATTTT

v_gene: TRBV9
j_gene: TRBJ1-5
abundance: -
d_gene: -
CDR3aa: CASSVGAGQPQHF
CDR3nt: TGTGCCAGCAGCGTAGGGGCGGGTCAGCCCCAGCATTTT

v_gene: TRBV2
j_gene: TRBJ2-3
abundance: -
d_gene: TRBD1
CDR3aa: CAEDRADTQYF
CDR3nt: TGTGCCGAGGACAGGGCAGATACGCAGTATTTT

v_gene: TRBV18
j_gene: TRBJ2-3
abundance: -
d_gene: -
CDR3aa: CASSPPSTDTQYF
CDR3nt: TGTGCCAGCTCACCACCTAGCACAGATACGCAGTATTTT

v_gene: TRBV4-2
j_gene: TRBJ2-7
abundance: -
d_gene: -
CDR3aa: CASSQAVDSSYEQYF
CDR3nt: TGTGCCAGCAGCCAAGCAGTAGACTCCTCCTACGAGCAGTACTTC

v_gene: TRBV11-3
j_gene: TRBJ2-7
abundance: -
d_gene: -
CDR3aa: CASSDSGYEQYF
CDR3nt: TGTGCCAGCAGCGACAGTGGCTACGAGCAGTACTTC